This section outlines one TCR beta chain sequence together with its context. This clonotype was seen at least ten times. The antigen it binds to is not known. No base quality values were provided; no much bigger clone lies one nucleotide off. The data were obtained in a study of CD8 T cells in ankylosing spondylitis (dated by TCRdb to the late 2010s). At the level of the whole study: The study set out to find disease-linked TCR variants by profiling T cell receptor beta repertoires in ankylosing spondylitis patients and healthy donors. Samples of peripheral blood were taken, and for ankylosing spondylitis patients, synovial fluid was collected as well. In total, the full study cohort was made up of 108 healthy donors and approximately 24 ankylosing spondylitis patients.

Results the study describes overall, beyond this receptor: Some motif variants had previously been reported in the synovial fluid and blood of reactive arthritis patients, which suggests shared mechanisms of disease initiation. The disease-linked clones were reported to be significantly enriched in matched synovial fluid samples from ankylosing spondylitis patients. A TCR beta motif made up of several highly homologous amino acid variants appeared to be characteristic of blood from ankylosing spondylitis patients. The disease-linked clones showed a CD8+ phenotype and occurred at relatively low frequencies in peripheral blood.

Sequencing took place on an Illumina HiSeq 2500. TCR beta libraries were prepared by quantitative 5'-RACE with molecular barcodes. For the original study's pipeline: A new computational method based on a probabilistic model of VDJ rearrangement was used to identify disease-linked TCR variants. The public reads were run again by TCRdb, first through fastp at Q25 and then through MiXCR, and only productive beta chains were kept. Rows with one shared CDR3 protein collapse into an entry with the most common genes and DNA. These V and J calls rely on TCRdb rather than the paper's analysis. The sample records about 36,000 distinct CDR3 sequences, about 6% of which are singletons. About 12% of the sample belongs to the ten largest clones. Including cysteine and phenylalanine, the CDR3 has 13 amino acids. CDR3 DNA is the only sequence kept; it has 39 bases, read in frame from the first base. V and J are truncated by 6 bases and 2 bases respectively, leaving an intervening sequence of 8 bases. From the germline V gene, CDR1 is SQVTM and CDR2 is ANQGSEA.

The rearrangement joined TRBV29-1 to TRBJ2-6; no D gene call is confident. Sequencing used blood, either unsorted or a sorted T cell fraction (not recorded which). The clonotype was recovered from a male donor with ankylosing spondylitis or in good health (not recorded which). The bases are TGCAGCGTCCTCTTGCCTGGGGCCAACGTCCTGACTTTC. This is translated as CSVLLPGANVLTF.